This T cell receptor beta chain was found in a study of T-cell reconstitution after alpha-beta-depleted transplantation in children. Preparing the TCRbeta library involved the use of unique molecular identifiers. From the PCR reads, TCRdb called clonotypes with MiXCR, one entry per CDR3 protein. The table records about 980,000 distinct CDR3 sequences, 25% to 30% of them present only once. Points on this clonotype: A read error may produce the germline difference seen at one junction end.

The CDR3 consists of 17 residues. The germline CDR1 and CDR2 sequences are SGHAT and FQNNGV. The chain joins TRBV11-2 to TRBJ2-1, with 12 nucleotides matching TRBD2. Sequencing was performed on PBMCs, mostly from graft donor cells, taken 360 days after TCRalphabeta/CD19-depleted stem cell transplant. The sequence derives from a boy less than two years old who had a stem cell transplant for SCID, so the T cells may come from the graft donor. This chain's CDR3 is CASSQRALAGGHNEQFF. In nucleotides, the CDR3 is TGTGCCAGCAGTCAAAGGGCCCTAGCGGGGGGGCACAATGAGCAGTTCTTT.